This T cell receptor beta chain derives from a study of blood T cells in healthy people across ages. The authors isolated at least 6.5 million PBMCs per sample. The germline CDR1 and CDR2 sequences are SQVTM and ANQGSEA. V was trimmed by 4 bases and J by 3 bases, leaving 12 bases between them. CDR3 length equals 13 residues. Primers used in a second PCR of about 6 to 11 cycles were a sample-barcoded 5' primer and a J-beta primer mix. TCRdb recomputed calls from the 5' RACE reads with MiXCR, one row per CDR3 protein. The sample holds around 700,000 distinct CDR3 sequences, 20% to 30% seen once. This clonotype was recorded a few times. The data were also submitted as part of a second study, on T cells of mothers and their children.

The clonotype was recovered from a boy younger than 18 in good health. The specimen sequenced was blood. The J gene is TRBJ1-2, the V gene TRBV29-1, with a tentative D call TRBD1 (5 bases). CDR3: CSVVSQGYYGYTF. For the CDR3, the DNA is TGCAGCGTTGTTTCCCAGGGATACTATGGCTACACCTTC.